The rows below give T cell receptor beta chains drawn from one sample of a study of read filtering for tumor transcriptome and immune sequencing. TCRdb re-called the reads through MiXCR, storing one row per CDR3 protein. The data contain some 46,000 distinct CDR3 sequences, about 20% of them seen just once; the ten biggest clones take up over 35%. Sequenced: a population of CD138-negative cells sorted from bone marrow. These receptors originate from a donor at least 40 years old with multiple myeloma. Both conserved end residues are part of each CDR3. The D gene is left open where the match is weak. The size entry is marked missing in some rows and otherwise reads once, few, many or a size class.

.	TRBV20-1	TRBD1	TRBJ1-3	TGCAGTGCTAGGAGACAGGGCCTCTCTGGAAACACCATATATTTT	CSARRQGLSGNTIYF
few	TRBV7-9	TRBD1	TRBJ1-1	TGTGCCAGCAGCTCCTCAGGGGGGATCACTGAAGCTTTCTTT	CASSSSGGITEAFF
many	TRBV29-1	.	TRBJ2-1	TGCAGCGTTGTGGAGTACAATGAGCAGTTCTTC	CSVVEYNEQFF
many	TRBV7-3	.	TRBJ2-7	TGTGCCAGCAGCCCATCCCTGCGGGACCAGCAGTACTTC	CASSPSLRDQQYF
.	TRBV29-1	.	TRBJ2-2	TGCAGCGTTGGAGGGTTCGGGGCCGGGGAGCTGTTTTTT	CSVGGFGAGELFF
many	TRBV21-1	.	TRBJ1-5	TGTGCCAGCAGCAAAGCTGGAACAGTGTGGCAGCCCCAGCATTTT	CASSKAGTVWQPQHF
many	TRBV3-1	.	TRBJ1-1	TGTGCCAGCAGCAGATCAGGGTTGCGAGCTTTCTTT	CASSRSGLRAFF
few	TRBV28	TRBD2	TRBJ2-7	TGTGCCAGTTGCCGGGGGGGGGCCTACTCCTACGAGCAGTACTTC	CASCRGGAYSYEQYF
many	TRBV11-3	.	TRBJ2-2	TGTGCCAGCAGGCCCGTCTCCGGGGAGCTGTTTTTT	CASRPVSGELFF
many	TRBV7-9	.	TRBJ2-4	TGTGCCAGCAGCACATGGACAGACTTTTTAGCCAAAAACATTCAGTACTTC	CASSTWTDFLAKNIQYF
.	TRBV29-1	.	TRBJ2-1	TGCAGCGTTGAAGTTCGAAGCCGAACGTACAATGAGCAGTTCTTC	CSVEVRSRTYNEQFF
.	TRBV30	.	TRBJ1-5	TGTGCCTCTTCAGGGCGTAATCAGCCCCAGCATTTT	CASSGRNQPQHF
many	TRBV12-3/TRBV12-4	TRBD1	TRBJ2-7	TGTGCCAGCAGCTCGACAGGGCCGAGGTCCTACGAGCAGTACTTC	CASSSTGPRSYEQYF
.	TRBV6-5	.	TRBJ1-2	TGTGCCAGCAGTTGGACCCATAACTATGGCTACACCTTC	CASSWTHNYGYTF